The 7 T cell receptor beta chains presented below share a single source sample, sequenced in a study of identifying expanded T cells in peripheral blood. Repertoires were generated with immunoSEQ multiplex PCR, while TCRdb's copy carries only in-frame clones and drops some. The sample holds approximately 58,000 clones, around 90% seen once. The sequencing input was blood. All receptors derive from a person aged 18 to 70 in good health.

V usage is TRBV23-1 and J usage is TRBJ1-5; no firm D call. Being an ORF, TRBV23-1 has a function that is uncertain. Trimming left V 7 bases short and J 4 bases short, with 11 bases between. The CDR3 covers 13 residues. CDR3 nucleotides: TGCGCCAGCATTAATACAAATAATCAGCCCCAGCATTTT. Protein: CASINTNNQPQHF.

J is TRBJ1-2 and V is TRBV10-2, with D possibly matching TRBD1 (5 bases). Germline CDR1 reads WSHSY; CDR2 reads SAAADI. V gave up 0 bases and J gave up 2 bases, with 10 bases separating them. This CDR3 is built from 15 residues. This CDR3 is CASSESQGRNYGYTF. The CDR3 region has the DNA TGCGCCAGCAGTGAGTCCCAGGGAAGGAACTATGGCTACACCTTC.

The V call is TRBV18, the J call TRBJ2-5, with unresolved D. Trimming took off 3 bases at V and 5 bases at J, with 10 bases between the two ends. CDR1 is KGHSH, CDR2 LQKENI, per germline. The CDR3 length is 13 residues. The CDR3: CASSPNFGETQYF. In DNA, the CDR3 is TGTGCCAGCTCACCGAACTTTGGGGAGACCCAGTACTTC.

The gene calls are TRBV5-1 and TRBJ1-1, with 9 bases matching TRBD1. Trimming cost V 5 bases and J 7 bases; bases outside gene matches: 6. The CDR3 is 13 amino acids. The germline V gene has CDR1 SGHRS and CDR2 YFSETQ. CDR3 amino acids: CASSFGQGIEAFF. The DNA of the CDR3 is TGCGCCAGCAGTTTTGGACAGGGGATTGAAGCTTTCTTT.

The chain employs TRBV29-1 and TRBJ2-5; either TRBD1 or TRBD2 may fit D (5 bases each). Germline-derived CDR1 and CDR2 are SQVTM and ANQGSEA. V gave up 3 bases and J gave up 5 bases, with 10 bases separating them. The CDR3 is made up of 12 amino acids. DNA for the CDR3: TGCAGCGTTGAGTGGGGGTCGGAGACCCAGTACTTC. Its protein is CSVEWGSETQYF.

The J gene is TRBJ2-1, the V gene TRBV6-6; 8 nucleotides agree with TRBD2. J gave up 3 bases and V 10 bases, and 11 bases lay outside the gene matches. The CDR3 covers 15 residues. Germline-derived CDR1 and CDR2 are MNHNY and SVGAGI (reference sequence). The CDR3: CATKGREEFYNEQFF. DNA of the CDR3: TGTGCCACCAAAGGGCGGGAGGAGTTCTACAATGAGCAGTTCTTC.

The chain couples TRBV5-4 to TRBJ2-3; D gene uncertain. V dropped 0 bases and J dropped 0 bases, with 8 bases sitting between them. Looked up from germline, CDR1 is SGHNT and CDR2 is YYREEE (reference sequence). The CDR3 consists of 15 residues. The CDR3: CASSLGGGSTDTQYF. Here the CDR3 DNA reads TGTGCCAGCAGCTTGGGGGGTGGTAGCACAGATACGCAGTATTTT.